Described below is a single T cell receptor beta chain sequence and its context. V was clipped by 4 bases and J by 2 bases, with 18 bases between them. This CDR3 is 16 amino acids long. Per germline, CDR1 SGHRS and CDR2 YFSETQ. The sample comes from a study of CD8 T cells in Susac syndrome. Reverse transcription of roughly 0.45 to 1 ug RNA was carried out with random hexamers. TCRdb called the immunoSEQ multiplex PCR reads again in MiXCR, with one record for every CDR3 protein. The sample lists 150,000 to 200,000 distinct CDR3 sequences, 94% seen once, with over 0.09% in the top ten. The sample taken for sequencing was CD4+ T cells from PBMCs. The chain is built from TRBV5-1 and TRBJ1-1; D not certain. The TCR originated in a human donor with multiple sclerosis. The CDR3 nucleotides are TGCGCCAGCAGCCCCCCTCCGGGCGGCGGAAACACTGAAGCTTTCTTT. Its protein is CASSPPPGGGNTEAFF.